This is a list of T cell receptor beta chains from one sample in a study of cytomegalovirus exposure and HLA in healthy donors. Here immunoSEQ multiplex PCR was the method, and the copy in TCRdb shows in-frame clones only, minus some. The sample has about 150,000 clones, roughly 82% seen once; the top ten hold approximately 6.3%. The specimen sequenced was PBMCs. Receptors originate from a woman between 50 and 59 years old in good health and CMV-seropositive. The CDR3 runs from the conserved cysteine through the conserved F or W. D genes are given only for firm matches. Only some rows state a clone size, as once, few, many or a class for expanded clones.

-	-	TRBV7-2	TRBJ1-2	TGTGCCAGCAGCTCACCTCAGGGGACCGGGTCCTATGGCTACACCTTC	CASSSPQGTGSYGYTF
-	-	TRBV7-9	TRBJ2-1	TGTGCCAGCCGGGGATCGGGGGGCGGCGATGAGCAGTTCTTC	CASRGSGGGDEQFF
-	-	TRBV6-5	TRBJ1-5	TGTGCCAGCAGACCCCAGGGGATCCATCAGCCCCAGCATTTT	CASRPQGIHQPQHF
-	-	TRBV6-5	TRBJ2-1	TGTGCCAGCAGCGGGGGCTACAATGAGCAGTTCTTC	CASSGGYNEQFF
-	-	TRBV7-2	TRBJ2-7	TGTGCCAGCAGCTTAGGAGTCTACGAGCAGTACTTC	CASSLGVYEQYF
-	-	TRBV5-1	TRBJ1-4	TGCGCCAGCAGCACCGGGGGTACCAATGAAAAACTGTTTTTT	CASSTGGTNEKLFF
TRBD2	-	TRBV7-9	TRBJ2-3	TGTGCCAGCAGCTTACTCCTAGGTACTAGCGGCAACCCCCGGGATACGCAGTATTTT	CASSLLLGTSGNPRDTQYF
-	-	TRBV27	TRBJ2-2	TGTGCCAGCAGTCCGGGACTCCCCACCGGGGAGCTGTTTTTT	CASSPGLPTGELFF
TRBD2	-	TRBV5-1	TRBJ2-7	TGCGCCAGCAGAGTCGCCGGGACTATCACCTACGAGCAGTACTTC	CASRVAGTITYEQYF
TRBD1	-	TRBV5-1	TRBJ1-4	TGCGCCAGCAGCCCGGGGACAGGGACAACTAATGAAAAACTGTTTTTT	CASSPGTGTTNEKLFF
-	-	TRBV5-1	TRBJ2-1	TGCGCCAGCAGCTTCGGGACATCCTTTAACAATGAGCAGTTCTTC	CASSFGTSFNNEQFF
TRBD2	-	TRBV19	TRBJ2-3	TGTGCCAGTAGTCGGAAGGCTAGCGGGGGGCAGGGAGATACGCAGTATTTT	CASSRKASGGQGDTQYF
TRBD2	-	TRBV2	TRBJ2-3	TGTGCCAGCAGTGGTCAGAGCGGGGGTTCGTCACCTAGCACAGATACGCAGTATTTT	CASSGQSGGSSPSTDTQYF
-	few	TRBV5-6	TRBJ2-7	TGTGCCAGCAGCCTGTGGGGGGACTACGAGCAGTACTTC	CASSLWGDYEQYF
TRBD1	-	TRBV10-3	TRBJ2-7	TGTGCCATCAGTTCCCCCGGACAGGCCACCTACGAGCAGTACTTC	CAISSPGQATYEQYF
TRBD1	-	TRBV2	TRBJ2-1	TGTGCCAGCAGTTACAGACAGGGGGCCGGCAATGAGCAGTTCTTC	CASSYRQGAGNEQFF
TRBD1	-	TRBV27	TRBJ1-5	TGTGCCAGCAGGTCACAGGGGGCCTTAAGCAATCAGCCCCAGCATTTT	CASRSQGALSNQPQHF
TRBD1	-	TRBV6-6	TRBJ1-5	TGTGCCAGCAGTCTGACAGGGGCGGATCAGCCCCAGCATTTT	CASSLTGADQPQHF
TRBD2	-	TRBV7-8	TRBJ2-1	TGTGCCAGCAGCTTAAGGACTAGCGGGGGGATATACAATGAGCAGTTCTTC	CASSLRTSGGIYNEQFF
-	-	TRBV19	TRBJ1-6	TGTGCCAGTAAGGCGGGTGGTAATTCACCCCTCCACTTT	CASKAGGNSPLHF
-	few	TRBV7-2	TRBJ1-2	TGTGCCAGCAGACCCGCGGCTAACTATGGCTACACCTTC	CASRPAANYGYTF
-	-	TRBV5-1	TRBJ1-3	TGCGCCAGCAGCTTGGACGCGGCTGGAAACACCATATATTTT	CASSLDAAGNTIYF
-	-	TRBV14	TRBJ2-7	TGTGCCAGCAGCCAAGATCGGGGGTCTTCGAGGCCCTACGAGCAGTACTTC	CASSQDRGSSRPYEQYF
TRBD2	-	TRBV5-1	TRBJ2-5	TGCGCCAGCAGCTTGACGCCTAGCGGCGCCCAGTACTTC	CASSLTPSGAQYF
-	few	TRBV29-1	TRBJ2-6	TGCAGCGTCCGAACCGGAGAGGGGGCCAACGTCCTGACTTTC	CSVRTGEGANVLTF
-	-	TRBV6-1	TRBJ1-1	TGTGCCAGCAGTGAAGCGGGCCGGAACACTGAAGCTTTCTTT	CASSEAGRNTEAFF
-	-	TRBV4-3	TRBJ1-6	TGCGCCAGCAGCCAAGAGGGCAGGGGAAATTCACCCCTCCACTTT	CASSQEGRGNSPLHF
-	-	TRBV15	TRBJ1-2	TGTGCCACCAGCAGAGATCAAACGGATGGCTACACCTTC	CATSRDQTDGYTF
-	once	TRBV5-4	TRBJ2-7	TGTGCCAGCAGCCGTGACACCTCCTACGAGCAGTACTTC	CASSRDTSYEQYF
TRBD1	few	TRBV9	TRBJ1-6	TGTGCCAGCAGCGAAACAGGGGGCGAGGGTTCACCCCTCCACTTT	CASSETGGEGSPLHF
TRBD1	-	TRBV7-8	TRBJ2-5	TGTGCCAGCAGCCCGACACGGGACAGCCAAGAGACCCAGTACTTC	CASSPTRDSQETQYF
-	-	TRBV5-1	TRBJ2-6	TGCGCCAGCAGCTTGGTAGCCGGTCCTGGGGCCAACGTCCTGACTTTC	CASSLVAGPGANVLTF
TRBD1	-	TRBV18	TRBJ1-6	TGTGCCAGCTCACCGGGACAGGGAGATTCACCCCTCCACTTT	CASSPGQGDSPLHF
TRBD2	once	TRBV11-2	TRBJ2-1	TGTGCCAGCAGCTCGAGACTAGCGGGGTCCTACAATGAGCAGTTCTTC	CASSSRLAGSYNEQFF
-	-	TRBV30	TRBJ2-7	TGTGCCTGGAGTGTACGTCAGGGTTACGAGCAGTACTTC	CAWSVRQGYEQYF
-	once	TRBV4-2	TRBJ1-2	TGTGCCAGCAGCCGAGAGGGGGGGCTGGGATATGGCTACACCTTC	CASSREGGLGYGYTF
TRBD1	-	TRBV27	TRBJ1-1	TGTGCCAGCAGAGGCAGGGGGGACACTGAAGCTTTCTTT	CASRGRGDTEAFF
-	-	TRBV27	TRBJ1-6	TGTGCCAGCAGTTGGGCGGGGTCGCCCCTCCACTTT	CASSWAGSPLHF
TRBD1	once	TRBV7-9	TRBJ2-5	TGTGCCAGCAGCTTGGGACAGGGTGTGGGAGAGACCCAGTACTTC	CASSLGQGVGETQYF
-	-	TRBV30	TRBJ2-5	TGTGCCTGGGGGGGGGAGACCCAGTACTTC	CAWGGETQYF
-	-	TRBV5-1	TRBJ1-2	TGCGCCAGCAGCTCCGGGGGGGGGACCGGCTACACCTTC	CASSSGGGTGYTF
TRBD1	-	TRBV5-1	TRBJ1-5	TGCGCCAGCAGCCCGGGACAGGGCGATCAGCCCCAGCATTTT	CASSPGQGDQPQHF
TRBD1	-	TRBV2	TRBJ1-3	TGTGCCAGCAGTATCGGGACAGAGGGAAACACCATATATTTT	CASSIGTEGNTIYF
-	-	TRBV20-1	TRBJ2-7	TGCAGTGTGGGAGGGACATTTGTTCAGTACTTC	CSVGGTFVQYF
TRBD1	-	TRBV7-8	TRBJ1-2	TGTGCCAGCACCTCACGGAAGCCCAGACAGGGCGACGGCTACACCTTC	CASTSRKPRQGDGYTF
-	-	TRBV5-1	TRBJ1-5	TGCGCCAGCAGCCACGAGGGTAATAATCAGCCCCAGCATTTT	CASSHEGNNQPQHF
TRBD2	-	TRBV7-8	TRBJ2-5	TGTGCCAGCAGCTTAGCACTAGCGGGGGATCGGGAGACCCAGTACTTC	CASSLALAGDRETQYF
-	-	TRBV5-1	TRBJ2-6	TGCGCCAGCAGCGCCGGGGTCTCTGGGGCCAACGTCCTGACTTTC	CASSAGVSGANVLTF
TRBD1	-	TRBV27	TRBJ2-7	TGTGCCAGCAGTCTAAAATCCGGGACAGCCTACGAGCAGTACTTC	CASSLKSGTAYEQYF
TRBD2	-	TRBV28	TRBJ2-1	TGTGCCAGCATCAAGGGTGGGACTATAAATGAGCAGTTCTTC	CASIKGGTINEQFF
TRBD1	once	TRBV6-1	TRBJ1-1	TGTGCCAGCAGGGAACAACAGGGGGCGAGATCCGCTGAAGCTTTCTTT	CASREQQGARSAEAFF
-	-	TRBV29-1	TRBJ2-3	TGCAGCGTTGCTATTCCGGACACCCCTAGCACAGATACGCAGTATTTT	CSVAIPDTPSTDTQYF
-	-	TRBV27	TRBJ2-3	TGTGCCAGCAGTTTATTAGGGGGTGCGGGCACAGATACGCAGTATTTT	CASSLLGGAGTDTQYF